This TCR beta chain was recovered during a study of T cells in Graves' hyperthyroidism and ophthalmopathy. Across the whole study: Upon initial diagnosis and before any treatment, peripheral blood was collected. Study-level points and caveats: Ophthalmopathy cases were set apart from stable hyperthyroidism by a 13 V-J model. Blood also held most thyroid clonotypes expanded beyond 0.001.

Ophthalmopathy cases scored 3 or more on the Clinical Activity Score and 4 or more on NOSPECS grade, with duration below 3 months. The CDR3 contains 13 residues. Germline CDR1 SGHTA, CDR2 FQGTGA. V was pared by 3 bases and J by 9 bases, with 12 bases between. From RNA transcripts, TCR beta CDR3 regions were amplified. TCR CDR3 underwent first-round RT-PCR with the HTBI primer set. TCRdb ran MiXCR on the multiplex PCR reads and lists one entry per CDR3 protein. Counted here are fewer than 450,000 distinct CDR3 sequences, about 15% occurring once; the ten biggest clones make up around 20%. This clonotype has a count of ten or more. The antigen is not known.

Sequenced sample: blood. The chain recombines TRBV7-3 with TRBJ2-1; D possibly matches TRBD1 or TRBD2 (5 bases each). This clonotype originated in a woman in her sixties or seventies with Graves' ophthalmopathy. The CDR3 nucleotides are TGTGCCAGCAGCTTGGGCAGGGACCTTGAGCAGTTCTTC. Protein product: CASSLGRDLEQFF.